This entry concerns a single T cell receptor beta chain. Its specificity is not known. Data came from immunoSEQ multiplex PCR; TCRdb stores just in-frame clones and leaves some out. Seen here are roughly 150,000 clones, 87% observed once, and the top ten hold approximately 9.1%. This specimen belongs to a study of T cell responses to AZD1222 COVID-19 vaccine. Study-wide points: Donors were largely white British and mainly female; clonal diversity was possibly underestimated. Spike-specific TCR breadth and depth went up after people got two AZD1222 doses.

The origin of this receptor is an adult who received the AZD1222 COVID-19 vaccine. Here the sequenced sample was peripheral blood, taken 28 days after the second AZD1222 dose.

CDR3 in DNA: TGTGCCAGCAGTTCCGCGGAAGGAAATTCACCCCTCCACTTT. It encodes CASSSAEGNSPLHF. The V gene is TRBV28, the J gene TRBJ1-6; D unresolved. Germline lookup yields CDR1 MDHEN and CDR2 SYDVKM. The ends were cut back, 4 bases at V and 7 bases at J, with 11 bases in the middle. The CDR3 contains 14 residues.